This TCR beta chain appears in the sequencing data of a study of blood T cell repertoires in COVID-19. About the study: Samples came from the United States, Italy and Spain, spanning acute and convalescent COVID-19. T cells, B-cell-depleted T cells, or PBMCs supplied cDNA or gDNA.

The CDR3 runs 14 residues. Trimming removed 5 bases from V and 7 bases from J; junction bases left unmatched: 5. Germline values: CDR1 LNHNV, CDR2 YYDKDF (reference sequence). As originally analysed: Nucleated cell number was recorded as an estimate derived from reference gene primer amplification. Clones were read by immunoSEQ multiplex PCR, and TCRdb kept only the in-frame ones, dropping some. V, J and clone size were drawn from that table, and D and trimming were deduced from the DNA. The profile shows roughly 330,000 clones, around 89% of them singletons. The J gene is TRBJ1-5, the V gene TRBV15, with TRBD1 matching over 10 bases. This receptor was identified in a woman aged 45-60 years with active or convalescent COVID-19. The sequencing sample was made of peripheral blood. The CDR3 sequence is CATSPRTGGQPQHF. CDR3 sequence (DNA): TGTGCCACCAGCCCACGGACAGGGGGGCAGCCCCAGCATTTT.